This T cell receptor (beta chain) was recorded in a study of blood T cell repertoires in COVID-19. The wider study: Researchers got acute and convalescent COVID-19 samples from the United States, Italy and Spain.

While infection was still active, Seattle patients were enrolled and then followed longitudinally. Authors' analysis steps: Estimates of nucleated cell counts were drawn from the amplification of reference gene primers. Libraries were prepared by immunoSEQ multiplex PCR; TCRdb keeps only in-frame clonotypes and omits some of them. Clonal size and the V and J genes are those of that table, whereas D and trimming came from the DNA. The data show 150,000 or so clones, with approximately 95% seen just once and around 2% held by the top ten. Regarding this clone: The junction departs from germline at one end; a sequencing error may be responsible.

From germline, CDR1 is SGHTA and CDR2 FQGNSA. The CDR3 runs 12 residues. Sequencing was done on a sample of peripheral blood. This TCR was recovered from a woman aged 55-69 years with COVID-19, enrolled during active disease. The J gene is TRBJ2-1, the V gene TRBV7-2; 8 bases fit TRBD1. CDR3 in amino acids: CASSLSWTGRIF. The CDR3 DNA sequence: TGTGCCAGCAGCCTGTCCTGGACAGGGCGTATCTTC.